This T cell receptor (beta chain) was captured in a study of blood T cell repertoires in COVID-19. Those who participated ranged in age from roughly 18 to 90 years and resided in roughly 26 US areas. Cohort assignment relied on participant-reported clinical history. Germline CDR1 is SNHLY and CDR2 is FYNNEI. Trimming cost V 6 bases and J 12 bases; bases outside gene matches: 21. This CDR3 has 17 amino acids. In the original analysis: Researchers report that nucleated cell counts were estimated from reference gene primer amplification. Produced via immunoSEQ multiplex PCR; TCRdb's table is partial and in-frame only. The V and J calls and clone size come from that table; D and trimming were worked out from the DNA. The sample comprises roughly 310,000 clones, around 89% of which are singletons, and roughly a tenth rests with the top ten.

The clonotype was recovered from a middle-aged woman who had recovered from COVID-19. Sequenced sample: PBMCs or T cells enriched from blood (not recorded which). The V call is TRBV2, the J call TRBJ2-1; 9 bases fit TRBD2. The DNA for the CDR3 is TGTGCCAGCAGGGTTTCCCGACTAGCGGAGGCCCCAAAAGGGCAGTTCTTC. Its translation: CASRVSRLAEAPKGQFF.